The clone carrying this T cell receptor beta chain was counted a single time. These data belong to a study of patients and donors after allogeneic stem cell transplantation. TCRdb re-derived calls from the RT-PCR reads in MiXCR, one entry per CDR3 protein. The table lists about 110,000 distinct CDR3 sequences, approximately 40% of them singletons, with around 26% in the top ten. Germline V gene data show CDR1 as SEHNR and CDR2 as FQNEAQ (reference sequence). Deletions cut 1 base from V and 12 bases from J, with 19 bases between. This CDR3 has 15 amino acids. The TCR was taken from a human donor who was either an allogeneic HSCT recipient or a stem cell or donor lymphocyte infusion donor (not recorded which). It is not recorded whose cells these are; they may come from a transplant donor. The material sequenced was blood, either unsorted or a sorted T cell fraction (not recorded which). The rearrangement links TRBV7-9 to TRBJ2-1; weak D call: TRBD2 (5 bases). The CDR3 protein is CASSLEGSRGVWQFF. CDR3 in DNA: TGTGCCAGCAGCTTAGAGGGCAGTCGGGGAGTTTGGCAGTTCTTC.